This T cell receptor (beta chain) was sequenced during a study of T cells in Graves' hyperthyroidism and ophthalmopathy. Looking at the study overall: Blood from the periphery was taken at initial diagnosis, before any treatment.

This clonotype was recorded a few times. The antigen is not known. Amplified TCR beta CDR3 regions came from RNA transcripts. TCR CDR3 regions were first amplified by RT-PCR with HTBI primers. From the multiplex PCR reads, TCRdb called clonotypes with MiXCR, one entry per CDR3 protein. The repertoire has roughly 400,000 distinct CDR3 sequences, about 25% of them found once; the top ten carry around 70%. CDR3 length equals 16 residues. Trimming took off 1 base at V and 5 bases at J, with 17 bases between the two ends. In germline, CDR1 is MGHRA, CDR2 YSYEKL. Overall study findings and caveats: Progression to ophthalmopathy was predicted a median of approximately 6.4 months early. Peripheral blood also featured most of the thyroid clonotypes expanded above 0.001.

The genes are TRBV4-1 and TRBJ2-5; D might be TRBD2 (5 bases). Sequencing was done on a sample of blood. The source of this sequence is a man in his forties or fifties with Graves' hyperthyroidism. The CDR3 region has the DNA TGCGCCAGCAGCCAAGTTGAGGGCCTCAGCGGTGAGACCCAGTACTTC. This gives the protein CASSQVEGLSGETQYF.